This TCR beta chain was observed in a study of T cell repertoires in cytomegalovirus infection. Germline V gives CDR1 SQVTM, CDR2 ANQGSEA. V was clipped by 5 bases and J by 0 bases; unmatched bases: 5. CDR3 length equals 16 residues. Note on this clonotype: The antigen remains undetermined.

MiXCR, run by TCRdb on the reads, gives a single entry per CDR3 protein. The sample lists approximately 76,000 distinct CDR3 sequences; roughly 37% were seen once. This sequence originates from a human donor in good health (CMV status not recorded). Some clones in this sample may be carry-over from other donors' samples. This chain connects TRBV29-1 to TRBJ1-3, with 12 bases fitting TRBD1. This material consisted of CD8+ T cells from cultured PBMCs, taken from culture after CMV antigen stimulation. CDR3 protein: CSVFSGQGASGNTIYF. As DNA, the CDR3 is TGCAGCGTTTTCTCGGGACAGGGGGCCTCTGGAAACACCATATATTTT.